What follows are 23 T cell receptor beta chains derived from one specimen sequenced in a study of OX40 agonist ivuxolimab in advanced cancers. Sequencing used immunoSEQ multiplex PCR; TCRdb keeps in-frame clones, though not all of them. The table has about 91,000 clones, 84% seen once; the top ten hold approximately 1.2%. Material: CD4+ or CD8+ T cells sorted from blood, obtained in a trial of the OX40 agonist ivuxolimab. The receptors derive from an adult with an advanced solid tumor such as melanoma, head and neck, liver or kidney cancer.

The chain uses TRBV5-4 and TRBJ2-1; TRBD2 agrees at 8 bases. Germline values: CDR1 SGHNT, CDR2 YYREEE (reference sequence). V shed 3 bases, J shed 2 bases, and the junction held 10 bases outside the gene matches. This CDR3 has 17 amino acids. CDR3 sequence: CASSSPFAGGAYNEQFF. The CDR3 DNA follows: TGTGCCAGCAGCTCCCCCTTTGCGGGGGGTGCCTACAATGAGCAGTTCTTC.

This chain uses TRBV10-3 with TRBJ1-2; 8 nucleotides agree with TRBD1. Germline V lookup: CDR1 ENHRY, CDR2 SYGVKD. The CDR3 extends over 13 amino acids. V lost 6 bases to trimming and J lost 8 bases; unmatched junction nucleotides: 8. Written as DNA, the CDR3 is TGTGCCATCAGATCGGACAGGGCCGGGGGCTACACCTTC. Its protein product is CAIRSDRAGGYTF.

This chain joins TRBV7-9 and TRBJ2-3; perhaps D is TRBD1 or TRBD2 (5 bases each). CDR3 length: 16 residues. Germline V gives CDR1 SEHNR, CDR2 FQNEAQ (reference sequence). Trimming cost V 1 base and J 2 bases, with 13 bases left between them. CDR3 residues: CASSLGLRGTTDTQYF. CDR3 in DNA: TGTGCCAGCAGCTTAGGACTTCGGGGCACCACAGATACGCAGTATTTT.

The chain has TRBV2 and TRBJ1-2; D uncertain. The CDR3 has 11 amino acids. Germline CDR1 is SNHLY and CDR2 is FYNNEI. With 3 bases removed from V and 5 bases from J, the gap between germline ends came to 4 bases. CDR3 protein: CASSEEYGYTF. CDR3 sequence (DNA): TGTGCCAGCAGTGAGGAGTATGGCTACACCTTC.

The CDR3 bases are TGTGCCAGCAGTGTTGGCTTCACCGGGGAGCTGTTTTTT. It translates to CASSVGFTGELFF. The V call is TRBV2, the J call TRBJ2-2; D ambiguous. Germline CDR1 and CDR2: SNHLY and FYNNEI. The CDR3 consists of 13 residues. With 4 bases removed from V and 4 bases from J, the gap between germline ends came to 7 bases.

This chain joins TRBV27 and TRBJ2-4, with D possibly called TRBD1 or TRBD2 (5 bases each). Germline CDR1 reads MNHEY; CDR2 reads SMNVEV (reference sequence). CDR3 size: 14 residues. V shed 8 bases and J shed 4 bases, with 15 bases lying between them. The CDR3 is CASSEGIRKNIQYF. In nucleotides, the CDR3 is TGTGCCAGCTCCGAGGGGATAAGAAAAAACATTCAGTACTTC.

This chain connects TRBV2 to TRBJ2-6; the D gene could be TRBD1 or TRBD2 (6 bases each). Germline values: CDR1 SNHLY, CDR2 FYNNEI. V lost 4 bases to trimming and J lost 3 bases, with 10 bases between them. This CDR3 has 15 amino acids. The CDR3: CASSAGEVGANVLTF. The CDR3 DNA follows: TGTGCCAGCAGTGCAGGGGAGGTTGGGGCCAACGTCCTGACTTTC.

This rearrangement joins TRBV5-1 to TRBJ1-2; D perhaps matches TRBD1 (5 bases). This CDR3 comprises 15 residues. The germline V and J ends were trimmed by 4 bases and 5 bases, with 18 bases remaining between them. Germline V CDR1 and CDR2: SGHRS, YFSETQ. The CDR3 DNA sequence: TGCGCCAGCAGCGAAGGGACGCCCCGGATTTATGGCTACACCTTC. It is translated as CASSEGTPRIYGYTF. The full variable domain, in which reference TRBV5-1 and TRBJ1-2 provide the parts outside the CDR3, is KAGVTQTPRYLIKTRGQQVTLSCSPISGHRSVSWYQQTPGQGLQFLFEYFSETQRNKGNFPGRFSGRQFSNSRSEMNVSTLELGDSALYLCASSEGTPRIYGYTFGSGTRLTVV.

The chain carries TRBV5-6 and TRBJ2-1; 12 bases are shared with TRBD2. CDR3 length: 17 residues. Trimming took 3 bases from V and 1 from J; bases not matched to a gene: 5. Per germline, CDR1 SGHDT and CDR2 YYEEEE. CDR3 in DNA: TGTGCCAGCAGCTCGGACACTAGCGGGGGGTCCTACAATGAGCAGTTCTTC. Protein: CASSSDTSGGSYNEQFF.

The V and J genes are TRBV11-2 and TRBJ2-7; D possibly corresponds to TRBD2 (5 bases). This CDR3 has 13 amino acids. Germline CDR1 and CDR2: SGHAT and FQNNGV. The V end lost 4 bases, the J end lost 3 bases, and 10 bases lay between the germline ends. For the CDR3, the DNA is TGTGCCAGCAGCTCGATCCGGGGCTACGAGCAGTACGTC. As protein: CASSSIRGYEQYV.

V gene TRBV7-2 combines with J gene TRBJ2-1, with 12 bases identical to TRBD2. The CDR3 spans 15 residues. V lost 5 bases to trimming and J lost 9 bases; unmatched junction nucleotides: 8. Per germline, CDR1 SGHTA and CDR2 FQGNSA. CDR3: CASSPTSGGRREQFF. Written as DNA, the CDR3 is TGTGCCAGCAGCCCCACTAGCGGGGGGCGTCGTGAGCAGTTCTTC.

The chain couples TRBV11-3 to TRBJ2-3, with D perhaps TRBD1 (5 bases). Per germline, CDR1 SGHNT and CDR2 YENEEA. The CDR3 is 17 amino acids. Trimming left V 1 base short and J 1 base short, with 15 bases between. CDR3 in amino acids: CASSLASGGRGTDTQYF. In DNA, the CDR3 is TGTGCCAGCAGCTTAGCCTCGGGCGGCAGGGGCACAGATACGCAGTATTTT.

The CDR3 region is CASSLSVATGGDGYTF. The CDR3 nucleotides are TGTGCCAGCAGCTTATCCGTTGCCACAGGAGGAGATGGCTACACCTTC. This chain links TRBV7-8 with TRBJ1-2; tentatively, D is TRBD1 (5 bases). The V end was cut by 2 bases, the J end by 6 bases, with 19 bases between. The CDR3 covers 16 residues. Per germline, CDR1 SGHVS and CDR2 FQNEAQ.

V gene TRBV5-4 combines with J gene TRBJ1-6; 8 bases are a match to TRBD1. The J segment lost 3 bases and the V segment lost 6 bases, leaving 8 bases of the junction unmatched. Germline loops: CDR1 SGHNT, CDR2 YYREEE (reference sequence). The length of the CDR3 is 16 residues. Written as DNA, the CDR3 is TGTGCCAGCATCGACAGGGGAGTGGGCTATAATTCACCCCTCCACTTT. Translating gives CASIDRGVGYNSPLHF.

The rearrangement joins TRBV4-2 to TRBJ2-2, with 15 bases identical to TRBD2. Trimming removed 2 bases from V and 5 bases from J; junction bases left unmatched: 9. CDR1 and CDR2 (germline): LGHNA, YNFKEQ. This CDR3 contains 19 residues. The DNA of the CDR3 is TGTGCCAGCAGCCAAAGACCGGGACTAGCGGGGGGTGGGACCGGGGAGCTGTTTTTT. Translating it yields CASSQRPGLAGGGTGELFF.

DNA of the CDR3: TGTGCCAGCAGCTCCGATGGTAGGGGGGTTGCTTTCTTT. It encodes CASSSDGRGVAFF. The gene calls are TRBV7-2 and TRBJ1-1; D is perhaps TRBD1 (6 bases). V was pared by 4 bases and J by 11 bases, with 17 bases between. Germline V lookup: CDR1 SGHTA, CDR2 FQGNSA. The CDR3 contains 13 residues. Using reference TRBV7-2 and TRBJ1-1 for the parts outside the CDR3, the full variable domain is GAGVSQSPSNKVTEKGKDVELRCDPISGHTALYWYRQSLGQGLEFLIYFQGNSAPDKSGLPSDRFSAERTGGSVSTLTIQRTQQEDSAVYLCASSSDGRGVAFFGQGTRLTVV.

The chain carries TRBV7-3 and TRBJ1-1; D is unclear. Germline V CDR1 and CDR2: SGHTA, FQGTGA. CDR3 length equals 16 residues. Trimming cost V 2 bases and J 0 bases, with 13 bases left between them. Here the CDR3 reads CASSLFGQVMNTEAFF. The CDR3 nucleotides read TGTGCCAGCAGCTTATTCGGTCAGGTTATGAACACTGAAGCTTTCTTT. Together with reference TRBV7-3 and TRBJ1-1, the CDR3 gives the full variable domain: GAGVSQTPSNKVTEKGKYVELRCDPISGHTALYWYRQSLGQGPEFLIYFQGTGAADDSGLPNDRFFAVRPEGSVSTLKIQRTERGDSAVYLCASSLFGQVMNTEAFFGQGTRLTVV.

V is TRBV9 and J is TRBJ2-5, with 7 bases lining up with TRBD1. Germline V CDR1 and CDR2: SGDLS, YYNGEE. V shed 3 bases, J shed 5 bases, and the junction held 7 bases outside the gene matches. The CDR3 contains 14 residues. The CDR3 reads CASSAGGGRETQYF. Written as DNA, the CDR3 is TGTGCCAGCAGCGCAGGGGGTGGGCGGGAGACCCAGTACTTC.

The CDR3 sequence is CASSPPQRRQGVKGYTF. The CDR3 DNA sequence: TGTGCCAGCAGCCCCCCCCAAAGGAGACAGGGGGTGAAAGGCTACACCTTC. V is TRBV9 and J is TRBJ1-2, with 9 positions matching TRBD1. The J segment lost 8 bases and the V segment lost 4 bases, leaving 18 bases of the junction unmatched. In germline, CDR1 is SGDLS, CDR2 YYNGEE. The CDR3 is 17 residues long.

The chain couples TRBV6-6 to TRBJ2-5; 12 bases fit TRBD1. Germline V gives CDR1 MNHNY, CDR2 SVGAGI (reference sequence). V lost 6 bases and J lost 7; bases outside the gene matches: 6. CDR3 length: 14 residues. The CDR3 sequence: CASRRDRGRGTQYF. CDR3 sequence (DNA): TGTGCCAGCAGGCGGGACAGGGGGCGGGGGACCCAGTACTTC.

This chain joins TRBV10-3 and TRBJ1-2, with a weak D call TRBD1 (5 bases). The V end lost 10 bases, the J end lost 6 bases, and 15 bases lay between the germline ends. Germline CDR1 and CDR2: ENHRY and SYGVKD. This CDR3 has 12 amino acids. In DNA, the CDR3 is TGTGCCACCCGACAGAGTGTTCATGGCTACACCTTC. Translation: CATRQSVHGYTF.

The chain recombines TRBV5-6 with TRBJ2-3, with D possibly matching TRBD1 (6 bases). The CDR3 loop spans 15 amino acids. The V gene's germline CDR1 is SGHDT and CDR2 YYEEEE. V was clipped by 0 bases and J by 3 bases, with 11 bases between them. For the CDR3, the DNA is TGTGCCAGCAGCTTGGGGGGGCAGGGGACAGATACGCAGTATTTT. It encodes CASSLGGQGTDTQYF.

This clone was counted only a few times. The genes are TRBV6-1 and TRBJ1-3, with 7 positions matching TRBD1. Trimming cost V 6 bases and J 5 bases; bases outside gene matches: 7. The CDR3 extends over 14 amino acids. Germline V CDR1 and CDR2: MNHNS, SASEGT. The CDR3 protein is CASRETGMRNTIYF. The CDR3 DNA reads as TGTGCCAGCAGAGAGACAGGGATGAGAAACACCATATATTTT.